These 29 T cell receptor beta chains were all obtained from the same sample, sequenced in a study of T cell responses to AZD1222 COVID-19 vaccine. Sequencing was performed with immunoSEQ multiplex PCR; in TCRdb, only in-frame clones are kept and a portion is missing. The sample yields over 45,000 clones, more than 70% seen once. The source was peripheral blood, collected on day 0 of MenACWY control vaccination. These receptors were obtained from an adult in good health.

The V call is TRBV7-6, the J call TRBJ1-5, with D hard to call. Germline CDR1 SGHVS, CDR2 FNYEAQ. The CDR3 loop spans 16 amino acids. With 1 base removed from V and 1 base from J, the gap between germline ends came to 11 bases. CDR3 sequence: CASSLVAHRSNQPQHF. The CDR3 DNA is TGTGCCAGCAGCTTAGTGGCCCACCGAAGCAATCAGCCCCAGCATTTT.

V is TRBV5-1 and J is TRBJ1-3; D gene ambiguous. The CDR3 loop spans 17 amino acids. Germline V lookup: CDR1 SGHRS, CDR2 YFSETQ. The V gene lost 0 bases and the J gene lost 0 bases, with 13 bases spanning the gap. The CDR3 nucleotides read TGCGCCAGCAGCTTGGCCCCAGCATCCTACTCTGGAAACACCATATATTTT. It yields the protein CASSLAPASYSGNTIYF.

CDR3 loop: CASRAEALGHNEQFF. In DNA form, the CDR3 reads TGTGCCAGCAGGGCCGAGGCTCTGGGGCACAATGAGCAGTTCTTC. J is TRBJ2-1 and V is TRBV11-3; perhaps TRBD1 as D (5 bases). The CDR3 covers 15 residues. CDR1 SGHNT and CDR2 YENEEA come from the germline V gene. Trimming removed 6 bases at V and 5 bases at J, with 17 bases between.

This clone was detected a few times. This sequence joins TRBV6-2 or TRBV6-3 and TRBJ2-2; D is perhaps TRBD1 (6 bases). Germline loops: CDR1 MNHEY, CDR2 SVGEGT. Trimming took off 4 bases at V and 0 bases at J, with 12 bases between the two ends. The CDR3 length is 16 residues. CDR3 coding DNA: TGTGCCAGCAGTTCGTCCGGGACATCGAACACCGGGGAGCTGTTTTTT. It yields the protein CASSSSGTSNTGELFF.

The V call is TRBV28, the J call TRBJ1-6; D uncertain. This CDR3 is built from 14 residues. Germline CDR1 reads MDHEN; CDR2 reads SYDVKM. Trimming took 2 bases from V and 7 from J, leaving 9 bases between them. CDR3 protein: CASSLEAWNSPLHF. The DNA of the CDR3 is TGTGCCAGCAGTTTAGAGGCGTGGAATTCACCCCTCCACTTT. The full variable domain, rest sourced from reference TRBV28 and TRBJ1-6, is DVKVTQSSRYLVKRTGEKVFLECVQDMDHENMFWYRQDPGLGLRLIYFSYDVKMKEKGDIPEGYSVSREKKERFSLILESASTNQTSMYLCASSLEAWNSPLHFGNGTRLTVT.

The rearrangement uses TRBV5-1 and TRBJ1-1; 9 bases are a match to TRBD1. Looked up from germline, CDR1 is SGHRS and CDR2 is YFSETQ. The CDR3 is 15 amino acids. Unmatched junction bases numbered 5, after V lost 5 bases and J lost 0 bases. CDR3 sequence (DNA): TGCGCCAGCAGTATTACAGGGGGCGTGAACACTGAAGCTTTCTTT. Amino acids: CASSITGGVNTEAFF.

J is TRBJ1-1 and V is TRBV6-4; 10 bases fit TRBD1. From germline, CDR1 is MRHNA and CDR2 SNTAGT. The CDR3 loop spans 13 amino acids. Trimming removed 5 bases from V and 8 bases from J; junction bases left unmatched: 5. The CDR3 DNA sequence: TGTGCCAGCAGTCCGGGACAGGGGCAAGAAGCTTTCTTT. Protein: CASSPGQGQEAFF.

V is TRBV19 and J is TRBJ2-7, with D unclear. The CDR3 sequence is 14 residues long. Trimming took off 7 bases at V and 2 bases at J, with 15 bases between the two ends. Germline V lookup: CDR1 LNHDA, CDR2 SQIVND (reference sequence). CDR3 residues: CASTHTIGPYEQYF. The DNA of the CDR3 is TGTGCCAGTACCCATACAATTGGCCCCTACGAGCAGTACTTC.

The CDR3, as DNA: TGTGCCAGCAGTTACAGGGGATCCCCCTACGAGCAGTACTTC. Protein sequence: CASSYRGSPYEQYF. The J gene is TRBJ2-7, the V gene TRBV6-2 or TRBV6-3, with D perhaps TRBD1 (5 bases). CDR1 is MNHEY and CDR2 is SVGEGT in the germline V gene. The CDR3 has 14 amino acids. Between the trimmed V and J ends, which lost 2 bases and 2 bases, there was a span of 10 bases.

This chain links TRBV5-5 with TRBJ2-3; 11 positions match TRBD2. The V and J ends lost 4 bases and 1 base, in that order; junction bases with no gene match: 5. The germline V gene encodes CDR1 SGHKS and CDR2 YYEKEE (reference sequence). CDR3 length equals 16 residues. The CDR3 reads CASSRKLAGGTDTQYF. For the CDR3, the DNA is TGTGCCAGCAGCCGTAAACTAGCGGGAGGCACAGATACGCAGTATTTT.

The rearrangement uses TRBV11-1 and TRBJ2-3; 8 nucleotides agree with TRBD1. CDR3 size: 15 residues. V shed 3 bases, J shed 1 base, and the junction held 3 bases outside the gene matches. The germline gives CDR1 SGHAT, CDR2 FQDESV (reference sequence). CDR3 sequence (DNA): TGTGCCAGCAGCTTTGGACAGGGACGCACAGATACGCAGTATTTT. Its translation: CASSFGQGRTDTQYF.

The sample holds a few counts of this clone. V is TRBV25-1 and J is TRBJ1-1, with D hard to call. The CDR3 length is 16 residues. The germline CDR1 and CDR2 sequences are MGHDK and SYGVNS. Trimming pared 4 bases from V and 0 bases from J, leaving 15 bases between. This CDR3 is CASSGKRQGMNTEAFF. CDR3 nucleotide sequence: TGTGCCAGCAGTGGTAAAAGACAAGGGATGAACACTGAAGCTTTCTTT.

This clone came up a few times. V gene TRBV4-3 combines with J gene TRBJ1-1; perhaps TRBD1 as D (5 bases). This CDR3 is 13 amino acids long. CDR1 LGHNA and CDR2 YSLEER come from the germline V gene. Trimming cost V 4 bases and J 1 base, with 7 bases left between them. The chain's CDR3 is CASSLGRNTEAFF. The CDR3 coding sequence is TGCGCCAGCAGCCTGGGACGGAACACTGAAGCTTTCTTT.

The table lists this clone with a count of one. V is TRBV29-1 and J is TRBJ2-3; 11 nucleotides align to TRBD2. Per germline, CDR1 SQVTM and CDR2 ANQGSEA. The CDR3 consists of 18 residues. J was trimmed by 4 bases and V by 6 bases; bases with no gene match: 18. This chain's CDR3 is CSVAGQGLLAGEPDTQYF. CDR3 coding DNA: TGCAGCGTGGCGGGACAGGGTTTACTAGCGGGAGAGCCAGATACGCAGTATTTT.

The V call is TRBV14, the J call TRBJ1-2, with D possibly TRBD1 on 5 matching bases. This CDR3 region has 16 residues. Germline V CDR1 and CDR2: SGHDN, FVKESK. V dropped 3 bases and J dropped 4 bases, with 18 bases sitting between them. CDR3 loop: CASSHKTGRGPYGYTF. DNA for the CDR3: TGTGCCAGCAGCCATAAAACCGGGCGGGGCCCCTATGGCTACACCTTC.

This CDR3 reads CASSSNWDTEAFF. In DNA form, the CDR3 reads TGTGCCAGCAGCTCCAATTGGGACACTGAAGCTTTCTTT. The V call is TRBV6-5, the J call TRBJ1-1; no definite D call. The CDR3 loop spans 13 amino acids. Deletions cut 6 bases from V and 3 bases from J, with 11 bases between. Germline V gene sequence: CDR1 MNHEY, CDR2 SVGAGI.

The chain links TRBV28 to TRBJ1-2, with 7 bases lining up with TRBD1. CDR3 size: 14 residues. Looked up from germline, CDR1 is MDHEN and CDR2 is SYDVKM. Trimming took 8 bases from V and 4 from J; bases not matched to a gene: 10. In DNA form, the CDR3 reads TGTGCCAGCCGAAAGGGGGCGGCTAGCTATGGCTACACCTTC. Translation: CASRKGAASYGYTF.

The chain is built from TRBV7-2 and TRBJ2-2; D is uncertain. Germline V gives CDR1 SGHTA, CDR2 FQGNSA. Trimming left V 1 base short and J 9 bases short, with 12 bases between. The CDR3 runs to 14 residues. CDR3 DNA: TGTGCCAGCAGCTTAGACTCCAAGGCCAGGGAGCTGTTTTTT. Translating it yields CASSLDSKARELFF.

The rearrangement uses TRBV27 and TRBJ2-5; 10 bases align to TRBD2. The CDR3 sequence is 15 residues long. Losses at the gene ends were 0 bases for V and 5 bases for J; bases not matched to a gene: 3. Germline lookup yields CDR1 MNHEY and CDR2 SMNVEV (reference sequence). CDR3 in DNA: TGTGCCAGCAGTTTATCGCGGGGACTAGCGGAGACCCAGTACTTC. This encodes CASSLSRGLAETQYF.

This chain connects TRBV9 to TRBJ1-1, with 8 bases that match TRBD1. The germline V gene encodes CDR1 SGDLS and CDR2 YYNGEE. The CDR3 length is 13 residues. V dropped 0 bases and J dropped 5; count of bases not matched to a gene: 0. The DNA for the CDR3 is TGTGCCAGCAGCGTAGACAGGGGGACTGAAGCTTTCTTT. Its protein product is CASSVDRGTEAFF.

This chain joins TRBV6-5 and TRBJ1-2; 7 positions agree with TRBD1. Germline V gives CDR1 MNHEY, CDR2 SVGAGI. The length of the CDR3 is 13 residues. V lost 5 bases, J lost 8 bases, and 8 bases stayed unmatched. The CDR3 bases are TGTGCCAGCAGTCTCACAGGGGTGGAAGGCTACACCTTC. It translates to CASSLTGVEGYTF.

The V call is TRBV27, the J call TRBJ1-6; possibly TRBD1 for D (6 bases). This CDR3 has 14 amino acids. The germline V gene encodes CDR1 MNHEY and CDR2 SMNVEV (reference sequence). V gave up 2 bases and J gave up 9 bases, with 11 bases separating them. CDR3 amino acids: CASSLQGMGSPLHF. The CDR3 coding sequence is TGTGCCAGCAGTTTACAGGGGATGGGTTCACCCCTCCACTTT.

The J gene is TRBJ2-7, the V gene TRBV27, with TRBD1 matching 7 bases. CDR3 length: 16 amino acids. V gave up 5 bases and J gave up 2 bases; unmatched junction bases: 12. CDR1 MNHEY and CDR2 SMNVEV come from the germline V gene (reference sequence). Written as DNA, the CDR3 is TGTGCCAGCAGTACCCGACAGGGCCCCACGCCCTACGAGCAGTACTTC. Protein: CASSTRQGPTPYEQYF.

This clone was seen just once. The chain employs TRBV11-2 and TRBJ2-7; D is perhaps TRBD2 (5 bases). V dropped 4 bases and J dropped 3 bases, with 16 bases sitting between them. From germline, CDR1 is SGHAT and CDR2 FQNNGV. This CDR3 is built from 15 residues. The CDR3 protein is CASSSELGGDYEQYF. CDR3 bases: TGTGCCAGCAGCTCCGAACTAGGAGGAGACTACGAGCAGTACTTC.

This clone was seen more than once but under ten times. CDR3 sequence (DNA): TGCAGCGTTGGAGACACCCGAAACACCATATATTTT. It yields the protein CSVGDTRNTIYF. The rearrangement uses TRBV29-1 and TRBJ1-3, with unresolved D. Trimming took 4 bases from V and 5 from J, leaving 9 bases between them. Looked up from germline, CDR1 is SQVTM and CDR2 is ANQGSEA. This CDR3 is 12 amino acids long.

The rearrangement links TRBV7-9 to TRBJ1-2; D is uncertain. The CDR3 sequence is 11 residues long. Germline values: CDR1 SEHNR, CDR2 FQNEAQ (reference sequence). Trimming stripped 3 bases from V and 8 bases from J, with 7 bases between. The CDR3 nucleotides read TGTGCCAGCAGCTTTTCCAGCGGCTACACCTTC. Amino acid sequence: CASSFSSGYTF. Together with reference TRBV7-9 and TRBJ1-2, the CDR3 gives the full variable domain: DTGVSQNPRHKITKRGQNVTFRCDPISEHNRLYWYRQTLGQGPEFLTYFQNEAQLEKSRLLSDRFSAERPKGSFSTLEIQRTEQGDSAMYLCASSFSSGYTFGSGTRLTVV.

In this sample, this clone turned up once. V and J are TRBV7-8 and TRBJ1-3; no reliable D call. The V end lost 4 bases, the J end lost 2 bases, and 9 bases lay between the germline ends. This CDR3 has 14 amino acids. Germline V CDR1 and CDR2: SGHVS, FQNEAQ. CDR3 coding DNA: TGTGCCAGCAGCTCCACAGCCCCTGGAAACACCATATATTTT. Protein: CASSSTAPGNTIYF. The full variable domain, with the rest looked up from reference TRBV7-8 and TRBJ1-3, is GAGVSQSPRYKVAKRGQDVALRCDPISGHVSLFWYQQALGQGPEFLTYFQNEAQLDKSGLPSDRFFAERPEGSVSTLKIQRTQQEDSAVYLCASSSTAPGNTIYFGEGSWLTVV.

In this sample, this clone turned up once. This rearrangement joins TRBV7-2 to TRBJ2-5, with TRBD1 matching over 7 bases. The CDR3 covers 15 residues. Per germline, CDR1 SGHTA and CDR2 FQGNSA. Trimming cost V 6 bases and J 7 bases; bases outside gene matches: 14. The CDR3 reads CASRPGGGVQGTQYF. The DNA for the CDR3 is TGTGCCAGCAGACCAGGGGGTGGGGTACAGGGGACCCAGTACTTC.

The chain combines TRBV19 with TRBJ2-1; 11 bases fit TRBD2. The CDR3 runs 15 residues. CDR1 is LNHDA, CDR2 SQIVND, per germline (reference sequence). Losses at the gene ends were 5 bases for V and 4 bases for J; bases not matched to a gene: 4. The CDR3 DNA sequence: TGTGCCAGTAGTCGTAGCGGGAGGGATTACAATGAGCAGTTCTTC. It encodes CASSRSGRDYNEQFF.